This TCR beta chain stems from a study of blood T cell repertoires in COVID-19. Study context: The United States, Italy and Spain provided the acute and convalescent COVID-19 samples. T cells, B-cell-depleted T cells, or PBMCs supplied cDNA or gDNA.

Trimming cost V 3 bases and J 1 base, with 12 bases left between them. Germline CDR1 is SGHVS and CDR2 is FQNEAQ. The CDR3 is made up of 15 amino acids. Original methodology: Amplification of reference gene primers was used by the study to estimate nucleated cell counts. Generated by immunoSEQ multiplex PCR, the TCRdb table keeps only in-frame clones and is missing some. From that table come the V and J calls and clone size; the DNA was used to work out D and trimming. The sample holds 150,000 to 200,000 clones, approximately 87% seen once. The V and J genes are TRBV7-8 and TRBJ2-5, with D unclear. What was sequenced was peripheral blood. This TCR was sampled from a man aged 18 to 29 with active or convalescent COVID-19. The CDR3 bases are TGTGCCAGCAGCTTCACTGGCGACTTCCAAGAGACCCAGTACTTC. This gives the protein CASSFTGDFQETQYF.